This TCR beta chain was profiled in a study of Graves' ophthalmopathy and Graves' hyperthyroidism. J gave up 5 bases and V 6 bases, and 13 bases lay outside the gene matches. Germline CDR1 is MNHEY and CDR2 is SVGEGT. The CDR3 length is 15 residues. TCR beta CDR3 regions were amplified from RNA transcripts. Investigators did first-round RT-PCR with HTBI primers, then second-round multiplex PCR. TCRdb re-called the multiplex PCR reads with MiXCR, one entry per CDR3 protein. Of over a million distinct CDR3 sequences in the sample, around a third were seen once. Sequencing was carried out using peripheral blood or thyroid tissue (not recorded which). The V call is TRBV6-2 or TRBV6-3, the J call TRBJ2-7; TRBD2 matches 7 bases. The TCR originated in an adult man with Graves' hyperthyroidism. The CDR3 region has the DNA TGTGCCAGCAGCTCCCGTAGGCGGGGGTTCAACGAGCAGTACTTC. Translating gives CASSSRRRGFNEQYF.